Listed below are T cell receptor beta chains from one sample, sequenced in a study of response to subunit inactivated influenza vaccine. A single record per CDR3 protein comes from TCRdb applying MiXCR to the RT-PCR reads. The table lists hundreds of thousands of distinct CDR3 sequences, 12% of them singletons. The sequenced sample was non-naive T cells sorted from PBMCs, obtained approximately 15 days before vaccination. These receptors all come from a man over 45 who received an inactivated influenza vaccine. The CDR3 runs from the conserved cysteine through the conserved F or W. The D gene is left open where the match is weak. A clone size is listed for some rows: how often the clone was seen (once, few, many), or a class if it is expanded.

size,J,V,D,CDR3,DNA
few,TRBJ2-1,TRBV4-3,TRBD1,CASSPARMGQLVDEQFF,TGCGCCAGCAGCCCAGCGAGGATGGGACAGCTTGTTGATGAGCAGTTCTTC
few,TRBJ2-3,TRBV20-1,TRBD2,CSARETSGDLTDTQYF,TGCAGTGCTAGGGAGACTAGCGGGGACCTCACAGATACGCAGTATTTT
-,TRBJ2-3,TRBV7-3,-,CASSEGAGNTQYF,TGTGCCAGCAGCGAGGGGGCGGGGAATACGCAGTATTTT
-,TRBJ2-1,TRBV5-1,TRBD2,CASTSGSYDEQFF,TGCGCCAGCACTAGCGGGAGTTACGATGAGCAGTTCTTC
-,TRBJ1-3,TRBV20-1,TRBD1,CSAIQRQGSGNTIYF,TGCAGTGCTATTCAGCGACAGGGTTCGGGAAACACCATATATTTT
few,TRBJ2-2,TRBV19,-,CASSTRQTNTGELFF,TGTGCCAGTAGTACTCGACAGACGAACACCGGGGAGCTGTTTTTT
few,TRBJ1-5,TRBV12-3/TRBV12-4,-,CASSARQEGQPQHF,TGTGCCAGCAGTGCCCGACAGGAGGGGCAGCCCCAGCATTTT
-,TRBJ2-1,TRBV4-1,TRBD1,CASRLQGAPSNEQFF,TGCGCCAGCAGATTGCAGGGGGCGCCCAGCAATGAGCAGTTCTTC
-,TRBJ2-2,TRBV7-3,-,CASSLKGGRNTGELFF,TGTGCCAGCAGCTTAAAAGGGGGGCGGAACACCGGGGAGCTGTTTTTT
many,TRBJ1-1,TRBV7-2,-,CASSLGYNTEAFF,TGTGCCAGCAGCCTAGGGTATAACACTGAAGCTTTCTTT
-,TRBJ2-5,TRBV7-2,-,CASKPSRDGETQYF,TGTGCCAGCAAGCCGTCCCGAGACGGAGAGACCCAGTACTTC
many,TRBJ1-2,TRBV11-2,-,CASSKGTVGYTF,TGTGCCAGCAGCAAGGGTACGGTCGGCTACACCTTC
-,TRBJ2-2,TRBV3-1,-,CASSQHTGFTGELFF,TGTGCCAGCAGCCAACATACCGGGTTCACCGGGGAGCTGTTTTTT
many,TRBJ1-6,TRBV12-3/TRBV12-4,-,CASSTGISPLHF,TGTGCCAGCAGTACAGGGATCTCACCCCTCCACTTT
many,TRBJ2-7,TRBV5-5,TRBD2,CASRRTSGNPPEQYF,TGTGCCAGCAGGCGGACTAGCGGGAACCCCCCCGAGCAGTACTTC
many,TRBJ2-1,TRBV29-1,-,CSVEEATNEQFF,TGCAGCGTTGAGGAGGCCACAAATGAGCAGTTCTTC
-,TRBJ2-1,TRBV6-5,TRBD2,CASSYQGGTKNEQFF,TGTGCCAGCAGTTATCAAGGCGGGACTAAGAATGAGCAGTTCTTC
once,TRBJ2-1,TRBV4-2,-,CASSRTPGANFHEQFF,TGTGCCAGCAGCCGGACCCCTGGAGCTAATTTCCATGAGCAGTTCTTC
many,TRBJ2-3,TRBV12-3/TRBV12-4,-,CASSMGASTDTQYF,TGTGCCAGCAGTATGGGGGCTAGCACAGATACGCAGTATTTT
few,TRBJ2-3,TRBV5-1,-,CASGLTSGADTQYF,TGCGCCAGCGGATTGACGAGTGGAGCAGATACGCAGTATTTT
many,TRBJ1-4,TRBV4-3,-,CASSQDLQATNEKLFF,TGCGCCAGCAGCCAGGATCTTCAAGCAACTAATGAAAAACTGTTTTTT
-,TRBJ2-7,TRBV12-3/TRBV12-4,TRBD2,CASTFKLAGPGEQYF,TGTGCCAGCACCTTTAAACTAGCGGGACCCGGCGAGCAGTACTTC
few,TRBJ1-2,TRBV20-1,-,CSARDWDKGTLDYGYTF,TGCAGTGCTAGGGATTGGGACAAGGGGACCCTAGACTATGGCTACACCTTC
few,TRBJ1-1,TRBV29-1,-,CSVEGFGTLNTEAFF,TGCAGCGTTGAAGGGTTCGGCACCTTGAACACTGAAGCTTTCTTT
few,TRBJ1-5,TRBV7-2,-,CASSLEGGVSQPQHF,TGTGCCAGCAGCTTAGAGGGGGGGGTTTCCCAGCCCCAGCATTTT
-,TRBJ2-1,TRBV7-2,-,CASSFQDSRSYNEQFF,TGTGCCAGCAGCTTCCAGGACAGCCGCTCCTACAATGAGCAGTTCTTC
-,TRBJ2-1,TRBV6-2/TRBV6-3,TRBD2,CASSHGLAGGPGDEQFF,TGTGCCAGCAGTCACGGACTAGCGGGAGGGCCCGGAGATGAGCAGTTCTTC
many,TRBJ2-5,TRBV7-2,TRBD2,CASSPRTSGLGETQYF,TGTGCCAGCAGCCCCCGGACTAGCGGGCTCGGGGAGACCCAGTACTTC
-,TRBJ1-2,TRBV5-1,-,CASSQSGTVGDGYTF,TGCGCCAGCAGCCAGTCCGGGACGGTCGGCGATGGCTACACCTTC
-,TRBJ2-7,TRBV20-1,TRBD1,CSAGTGTGSYEHYF,TGCAGTGCTGGGACGGGGACAGGGTCCTACGAGCACTACTTC
few,TRBJ2-3,TRBV29-1,TRBD2,CSAILAANTQYF,TGCAGCGCGATACTAGCGGCAAATACGCAGTATTTT
many,TRBJ2-5,TRBV28,-,CASAPEYQETQYF,TGTGCCAGCGCCCCAGAGTACCAAGAGACCCAGTACTTC
-,TRBJ2-2,TRBV15,TRBD1,CATSRGQGDTGELFF,TGTGCCACCAGCAGGGGACAGGGCGACACCGGGGAGCTGTTTTTT
many,TRBJ2-7,TRBV6-5,TRBD1,CASSYVQGARNEQYF,TGTGCCAGCAGTTACGTTCAGGGGGCGAGGAACGAGCAGTACTTC
many,TRBJ2-3,TRBV7-9,TRBD2,CASSPGAGAGTDTQYF,TGTGCCAGCAGCCCAGGAGCGGGAGCGGGCACAGATACGCAGTATTTT
-,TRBJ2-1,TRBV5-1,TRBD1,CASSLQGDNEQFF,TGCGCCAGCAGCTTACAGGGGGACAATGAGCAGTTCTTC
few,TRBJ1-2,TRBV9,TRBD1,CASSVDPGGTYGYTF,TGTGCCAGCAGCGTAGACCCAGGGGGAACCTATGGCTACACCTTC
-,TRBJ2-7,TRBV12-3/TRBV12-4,-,CASSLEGSGPYEQYF,TGTGCCAGCAGTTTAGAGGGGAGCGGACCCTACGAGCAGTACTTC
-,TRBJ2-3,TRBV3-1,TRBD2,CASSRIAGGLTDTQYF,TGTGCCAGCAGCCGCATCGCGGGAGGGCTCACAGATACGCAGTATTTT
few,TRBJ2-7,TRBV4-2,-,CASSQDLGEYEQYF,TGTGCCAGCAGCCAAGATTTAGGGGAGTACGAGCAGTACTTC
-,TRBJ1-4,TRBV5-6,-,CASTRTFTGINEKLFF,TGTGCCAGCACCCGGACGTTCACGGGGATTAATGAAAAACTGTTTTTT
many,TRBJ1-5,TRBV2,TRBD1,CASSPNRGSQPQHF,TGTGCCAGCAGTCCCAACAGGGGTTCACAGCCCCAGCATTTT
many,TRBJ2-1,TRBV7-2,TRBD1,CASSPRQGYEQFF,TGTGCCAGCAGCCCCCGACAGGGCTATGAGCAGTTCTTC
-,TRBJ2-7,TRBV20-1,TRBD2,CSASLASGNYEQYF,TGCAGTGCTAGTTTGGCTAGCGGGAACTACGAGCAGTACTTC